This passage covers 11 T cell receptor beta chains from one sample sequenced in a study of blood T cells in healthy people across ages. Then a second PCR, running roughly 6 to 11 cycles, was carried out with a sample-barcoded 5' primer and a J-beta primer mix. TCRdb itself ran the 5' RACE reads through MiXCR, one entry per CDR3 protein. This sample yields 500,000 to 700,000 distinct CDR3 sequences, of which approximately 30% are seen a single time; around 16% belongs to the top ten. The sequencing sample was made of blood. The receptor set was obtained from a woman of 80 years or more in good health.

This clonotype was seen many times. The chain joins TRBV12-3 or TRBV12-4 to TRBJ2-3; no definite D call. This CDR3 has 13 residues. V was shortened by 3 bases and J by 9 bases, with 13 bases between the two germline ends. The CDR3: CASSLGLLETQYF. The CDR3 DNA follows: TGTGCCAGCAGTTTGGGTCTACTTGAGACGCAGTATTTT.

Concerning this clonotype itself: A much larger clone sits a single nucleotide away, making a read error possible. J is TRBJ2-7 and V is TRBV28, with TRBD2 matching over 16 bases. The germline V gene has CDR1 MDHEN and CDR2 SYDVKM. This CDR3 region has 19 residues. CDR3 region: CACSQHMGLAGGISYEQYF. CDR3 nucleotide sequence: TGTGCCTGCAGCCAACACATGGGACTAGCGGGGGGGATCTCCTACGAGCAGTACTTC.

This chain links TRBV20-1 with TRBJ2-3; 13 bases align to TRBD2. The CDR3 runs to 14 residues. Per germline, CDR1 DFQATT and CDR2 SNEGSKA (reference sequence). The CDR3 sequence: CGVQTSGGRDTQYF. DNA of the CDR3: TGCGGTGTCCAGACTAGCGGGGGGAGAGATACGCAGTATTTT.

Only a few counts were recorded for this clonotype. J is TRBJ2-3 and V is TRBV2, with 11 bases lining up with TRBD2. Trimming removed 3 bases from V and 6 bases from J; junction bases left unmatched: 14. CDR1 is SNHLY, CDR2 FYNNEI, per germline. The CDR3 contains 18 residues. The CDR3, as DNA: TGTGCCAGCAGTGACCCGACTAGCGGGGACTCCCTGGGGGATACGCAGTATTTT. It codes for CASSDPTSGDSLGDTQYF.

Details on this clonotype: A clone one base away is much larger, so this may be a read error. The CDR3 nucleotides are TGTGCCGGCAGTGGCATGGGGCCGCTCCAAGAGACCCAGTACTTC. Translation gives CAGSGMGPLQETQYF. The gene calls are TRBV2 and TRBJ2-5; the D gene is possibly TRBD1 (5 bases). Germline V CDR1 and CDR2: SNHLY, FYNNEI. The CDR3 has 15 amino acids.

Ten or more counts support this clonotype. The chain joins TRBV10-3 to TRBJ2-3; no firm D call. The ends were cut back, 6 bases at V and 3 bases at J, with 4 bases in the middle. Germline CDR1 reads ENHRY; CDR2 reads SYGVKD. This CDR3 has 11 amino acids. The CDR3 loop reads CAIRQTDTQYF. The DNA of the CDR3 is TGTGCCATCAGACAAACAGATACGCAGTATTTT.

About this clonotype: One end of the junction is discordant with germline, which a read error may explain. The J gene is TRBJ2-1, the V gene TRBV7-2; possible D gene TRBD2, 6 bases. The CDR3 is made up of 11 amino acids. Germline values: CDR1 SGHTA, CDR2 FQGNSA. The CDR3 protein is CASSPLREQVF. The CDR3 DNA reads TGTGCCAGCAGTCCCCTTCGGGAGCAGGTCTTC.

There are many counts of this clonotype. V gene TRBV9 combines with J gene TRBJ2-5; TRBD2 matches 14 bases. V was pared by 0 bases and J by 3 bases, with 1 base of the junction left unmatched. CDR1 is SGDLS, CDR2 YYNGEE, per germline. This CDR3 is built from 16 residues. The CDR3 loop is CASSVAGLAGEETQYF. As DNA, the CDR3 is TGTGCCAGCAGCGTAGCGGGACTAGCGGGGGAAGAGACCCAGTACTTC.

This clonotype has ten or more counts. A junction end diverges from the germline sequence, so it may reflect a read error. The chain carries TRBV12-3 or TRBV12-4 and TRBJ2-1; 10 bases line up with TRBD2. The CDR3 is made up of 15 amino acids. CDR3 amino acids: CASSIAGGWGNEQFF. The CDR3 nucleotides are TGTGCCAGCAGTATAGCGGGGGGCTGGGGCAATGAGCAGTTCTTC.

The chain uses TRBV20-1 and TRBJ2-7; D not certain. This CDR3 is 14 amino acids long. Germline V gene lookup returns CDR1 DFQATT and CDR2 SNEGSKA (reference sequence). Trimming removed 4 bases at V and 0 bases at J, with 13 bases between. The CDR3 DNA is TGCAGTGCTACGACATCGAGCGACTCCTACGAGCAGTACTTC. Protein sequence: CSATTSSDSYEQYF.

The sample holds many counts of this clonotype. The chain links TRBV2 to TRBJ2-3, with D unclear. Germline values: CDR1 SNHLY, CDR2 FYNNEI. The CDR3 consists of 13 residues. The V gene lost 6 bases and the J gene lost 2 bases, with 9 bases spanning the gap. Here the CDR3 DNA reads TGTGCCAGCAGAAAGGACCCCACAGATACGCAGTATTTT. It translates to CASRKDPTDTQYF.